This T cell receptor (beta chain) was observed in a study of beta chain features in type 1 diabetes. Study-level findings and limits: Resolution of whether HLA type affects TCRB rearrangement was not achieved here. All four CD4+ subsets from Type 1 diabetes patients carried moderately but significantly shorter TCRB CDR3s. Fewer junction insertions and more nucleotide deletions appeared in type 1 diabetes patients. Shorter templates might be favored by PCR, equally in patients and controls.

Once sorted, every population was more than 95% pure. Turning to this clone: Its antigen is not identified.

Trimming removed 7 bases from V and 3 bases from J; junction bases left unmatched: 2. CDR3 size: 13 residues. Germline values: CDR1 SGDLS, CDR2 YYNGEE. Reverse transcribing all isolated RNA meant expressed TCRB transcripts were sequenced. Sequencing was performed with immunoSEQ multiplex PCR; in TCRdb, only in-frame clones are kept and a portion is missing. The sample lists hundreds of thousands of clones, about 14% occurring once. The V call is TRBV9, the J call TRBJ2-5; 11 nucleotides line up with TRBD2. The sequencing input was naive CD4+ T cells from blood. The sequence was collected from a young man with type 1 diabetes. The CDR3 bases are TGTGCCAGCTCTAGCGGGAGGAAAGAGACCCAGTACTTC. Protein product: CASSSGRKETQYF.